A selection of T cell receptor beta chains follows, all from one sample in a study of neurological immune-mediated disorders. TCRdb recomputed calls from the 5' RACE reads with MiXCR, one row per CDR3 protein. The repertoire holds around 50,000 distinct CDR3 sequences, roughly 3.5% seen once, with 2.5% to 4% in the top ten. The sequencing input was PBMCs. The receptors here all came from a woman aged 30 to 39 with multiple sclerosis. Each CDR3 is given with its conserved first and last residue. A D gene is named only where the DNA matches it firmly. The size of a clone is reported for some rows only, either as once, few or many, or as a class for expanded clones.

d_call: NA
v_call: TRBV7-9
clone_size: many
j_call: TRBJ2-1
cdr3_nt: TGTGCCAGCAGCTCTACACGGGCTAGCGAGAACAATGAGCAGTTCTTC
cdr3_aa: CASSSTRASENNEQFF

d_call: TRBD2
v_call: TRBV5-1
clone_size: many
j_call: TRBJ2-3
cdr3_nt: TGCGCCAGCAGTTTCAGACTAGCTGGCACAGATACGCAGTATTTT
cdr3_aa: CASSFRLAGTDTQYF

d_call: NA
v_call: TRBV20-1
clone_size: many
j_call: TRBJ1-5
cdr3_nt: TGCAGTGCGCGCCCCACCGGCAATCAGCCCCAGCATTTT
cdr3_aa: CSARPTGNQPQHF

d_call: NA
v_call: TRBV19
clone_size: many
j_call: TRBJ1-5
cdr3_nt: TGTGCCAGTAGTATTGGCCAACAGCCCCAGCATTTT
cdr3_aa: CASSIGQQPQHF

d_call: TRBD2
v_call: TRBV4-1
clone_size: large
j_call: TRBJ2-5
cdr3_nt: TGCGCCAGCAGCCAAGAACGGGGGGAAGAGACCCAGTACTTC
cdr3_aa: CASSQERGEETQYF

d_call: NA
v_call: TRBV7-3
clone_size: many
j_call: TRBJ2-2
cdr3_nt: TGTGCCAGCAGCTTAGCCCCTAGGAACACCGGGGAGCTGTTTTTT
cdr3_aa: CASSLAPRNTGELFF

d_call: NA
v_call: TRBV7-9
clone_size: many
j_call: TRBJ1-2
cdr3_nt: TGTGCCAGCAGCTTAGAGAGAGACAGATCCTTC
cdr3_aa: CASSLERDRSF

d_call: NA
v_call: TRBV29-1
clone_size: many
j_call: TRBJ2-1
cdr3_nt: TGCAGCGTGGTGACAGGCACCAATGAGCAGTTCTTC
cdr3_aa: CSVVTGTNEQFF

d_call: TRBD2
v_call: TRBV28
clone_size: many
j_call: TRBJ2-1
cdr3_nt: TGTGCCAGCAGTCCGGGGGGGACCTACAATGAGCAGTTCTTC
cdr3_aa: CASSPGGTYNEQFF

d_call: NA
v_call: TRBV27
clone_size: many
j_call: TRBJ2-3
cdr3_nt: TGTGCCAGCAGTTTGAGAACTAGCACAGATACGCAGTATTTT
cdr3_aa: CASSLRTSTDTQYF

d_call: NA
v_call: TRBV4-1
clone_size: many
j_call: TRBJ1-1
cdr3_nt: TGCGCCAGCAGCCAAGAATCGTCGGCGATCATGAACACTGAAGCTTTCTTT
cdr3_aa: CASSQESSAIMNTEAFF

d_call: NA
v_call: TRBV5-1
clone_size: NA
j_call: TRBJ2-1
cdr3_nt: TGCGCCAGCAGCCTGCGGGTGGGGGGAACCTACAATGAGCAGTTCTTC
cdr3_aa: CASSLRVGGTYNEQFF

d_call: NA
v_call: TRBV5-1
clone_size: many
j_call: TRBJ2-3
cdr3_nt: TGCGCCAGCAGATACGGGACCTTAGAGGCAGATACGCAGTATTTT
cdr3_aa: CASRYGTLEADTQYF

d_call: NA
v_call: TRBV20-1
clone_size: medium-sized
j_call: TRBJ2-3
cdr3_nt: TGCAGTGCTAGAACGTTGGCGGAACAAGATACGCAGTATTTT
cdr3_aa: CSARTLAEQDTQYF

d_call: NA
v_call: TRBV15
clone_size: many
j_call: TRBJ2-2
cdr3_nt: TGTGCCACCTCCCGGGGGGGACAGGGGAACACCGGGGAGCTGTTTTTT
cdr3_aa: CATSRGGQGNTGELFF

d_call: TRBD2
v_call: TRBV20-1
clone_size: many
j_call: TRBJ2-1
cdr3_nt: TGCAGTGCTAGAGATGGGACTAGCGGCAATGAGCAGTTCTTC
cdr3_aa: CSARDGTSGNEQFF

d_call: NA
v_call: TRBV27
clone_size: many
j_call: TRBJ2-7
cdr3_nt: TGTGCCAGCAGTACCGGACGAAAGGGTTCCTACGAGCAGTACTTC
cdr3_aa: CASSTGRKGSYEQYF

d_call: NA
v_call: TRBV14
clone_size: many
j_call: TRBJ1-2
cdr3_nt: TGTGCCAGCAGCCCACAGGGCTATGGCTACACCTTC
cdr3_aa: CASSPQGYGYTF

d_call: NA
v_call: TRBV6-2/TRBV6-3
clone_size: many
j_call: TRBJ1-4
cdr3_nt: TGTGCCAGCAGAGGGGAGGAACTGTTTTTT
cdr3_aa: CASRGEELFF